Below are 7 T cell receptor beta chains sequenced from a single sample in a study of radiotherapy plus CTLA-4 blockade in lung cancer. The assay was immunoSEQ multiplex PCR, and TCRdb's table has in-frame clones only and misses some. There are 70,000 to 90,000 clones in the sample; approximately 86% occur only once, and roughly 0.95% lies in the top ten. Sample: peripheral blood, taken from a patient treated with radiotherapy plus ipilimumab. Source of these receptors: a human donor with non-small cell lung cancer who had stable disease on radiotherapy plus ipilimumab.

The genes are TRBV5-4 and TRBJ1-4, with D possibly being TRBD1 (6 bases). This CDR3 spans 15 amino acids. Germline V CDR1 and CDR2: SGHNT, YYREEE (reference sequence). V was cut by 4 bases and J by 4 bases, with 14 bases left in between. In nucleotides, the CDR3 is TGTGCCAGCAGCGCACAGGGTCTTCTTAATGAAAAACTGTTTTTT. Its protein is CASSAQGLLNEKLFF.

CDR3 loop: CAVAGGLAPTDTQYF. The CDR3 DNA sequence: TGTGCAGTGGCGGGGGGCCTCGCCCCCACAGATACGCAGTATTTT. The chain employs TRBV7-9 and TRBJ2-3; 8 nucleotides agree with TRBD2. The length of the CDR3 is 15 residues. Germline V lookup: CDR1 SEHNR, CDR2 FQNEAQ (reference sequence).

This chain joins TRBV5-4 and TRBJ2-1, with D possibly matching TRBD1 (6 bases). Trimming stripped 0 bases from V and 0 bases from J, with 10 bases between. CDR1 SGHNT and CDR2 YYREEE come from the germline V gene (reference sequence). The CDR3 runs to 16 residues. The CDR3 here is CASSLGGRLSYNEQFF. As DNA, the CDR3 is TGTGCCAGCAGCTTGGGGGGGCGCCTCTCCTACAATGAGCAGTTCTTC.

This chain joins TRBV18 and TRBJ2-3; possibly TRBD1 for D (6 bases). The CDR3 is 14 residues long. Germline-derived CDR1 and CDR2 are KGHSH and LQKENI. With 4 bases removed from V and 4 bases from J, the gap between germline ends came to 12 bases. CDR3 residues: CASSRDTSPDTQYF. CDR3 coding DNA: TGTGCCAGCTCACGGGACACCTCGCCAGATACGCAGTATTTT.

The V and J genes are TRBV6-1 and TRBJ2-1, with a possible D match to TRBD1 (6 bases). Germline assignment: CDR1 MNHNS and CDR2 SASEGT. Trimming removed 4 bases from V and 9 bases from J, with 13 bases in between. This CDR3 has 13 residues. The CDR3 reads CASSGTGYGEQFF. The CDR3 DNA is TGTGCCAGCAGTGGAACAGGGTACGGTGAGCAGTTCTTC.

The rearrangement joins TRBV7-6 to TRBJ1-1; tentative D call: TRBD1 (6 bases). Deletions cut 5 bases from V and 6 bases from J, with 16 bases between. This CDR3 contains 14 residues. The germline V gene encodes CDR1 SGHVS and CDR2 FNYEAQ. CDR3 DNA: TGTGCCAGCAGCACAATTAGGGGGTCCCCTGAAGCTTTCTTT. It translates to CASSTIRGSPEAFF.

The chain employs TRBV27 and TRBJ2-3; the match to TRBD2 covers 10 bases. V lost 1 base, J lost 4 bases, and 5 bases stayed unmatched. Germline assignment: CDR1 MNHEY and CDR2 SMNVEV (reference sequence). This CDR3 is 16 amino acids long. The CDR3 protein is CASSLFSSGGADTQYF. DNA for the CDR3: TGTGCCAGCAGTTTATTTTCTAGCGGGGGTGCAGATACGCAGTATTTT.